Reported below is one T cell receptor beta chain. What it binds is not known. The data belong to a study of blood T cells in healthy people across ages. A J-beta primer mix and a sample-barcoded 5' primer were used in a second PCR of roughly 7 to 12 cycles. MiXCR, run by TCRdb on the 5' RACE reads, gives a single entry per CDR3 protein. The table lists 780,000 or so distinct CDR3 sequences, around half of them singletons, with roughly 40% in the top ten. The germline CDR1 and CDR2 sequences are SNHLY and FYNNEI. The CDR3 covers 16 residues. With 8 bases clipped from V and 0 bases from J, the junction kept 12 bases outside the gene matches. Broader study findings: Older age went with lower TCR beta diversity per million T cells, in a roughly linear way.

Sequenced input: blood. This chain connects TRBV2 to TRBJ2-7, with 8 bases that match TRBD1. This clonotype was sampled from an elderly man in good health. The DNA of the CDR3 is TGTGCCAGCCGGCGGGCAGGGGGCGATTCCTCCTACGAGCAGTACTTC. Residues: CASRRAGGDSSYEQYF.